This TCR beta chain was observed in a study of T cell responses to AZD1222 COVID-19 vaccine. A remark on this clone: What it binds is unknown.

Germline V CDR1 and CDR2: SGDLS, YYNGEE. The ends were cut back, 0 bases at V and 0 bases at J, with 6 bases in the middle. This CDR3 spans 14 amino acids. Study results and caveats: The sample set comprised mostly white British donors with more females, and clonal diversity was possibly underestimated.

Method: immunoSEQ multiplex PCR; TCRdb's copy keeps in-frame clones and lacks some. This table has roughly 140,000 clones, about 92% appearing once. Material: peripheral blood, obtained 28 days after the second AZD1222 dose. The chain uses TRBV9 and TRBJ1-1; D ambiguous. The origin of this receptor is an adult who received the AZD1222 COVID-19 vaccine. CDR3 loop: CASSVGPLNTEAFF. The CDR3 DNA reads as TGTGCCAGCAGCGTAGGGCCCCTGAACACTGAAGCTTTCTTT. Looking up the rest from reference TRBV9 and TRBJ1-1 gives the full variable domain: DSGVTQTPKHLITATGQRVTLRCSPRSGDLSVYWYQQSLDQGLQFLIQYYNGEERAKGNILERFSAQQFPDLHSELNLSSLELGDSALYFCASSVGPLNTEAFFGQGTRLTVV.